This T cell receptor beta chain was sequenced for a study of blood T cell repertoires in COVID-19. The overall study: T cells, B-cell-depleted T cells, or PBMCs provided the cDNA or gDNA that served as material.

Authors' processing steps: Amplification with reference gene primers provided the estimates of nucleated cell counts. The repertoire was sequenced with immunoSEQ multiplex PCR; TCRdb's copy has only in-frame clones and lacks some. The V and J calls and clone size were taken over from that table, and D and trimming were inferred from the DNA. The data show over 80,000 clones, 88% seen once. With V trimmed by 0 bases and J by 5 bases, 13 bases remained unmatched. This CDR3 is 18 amino acids long. CDR1 is ENHRY and CDR2 is SYGVKD in the germline V gene. The clonotype originates from a man in his 70s with acute or convalescent COVID-19. Material for sequencing was peripheral blood. This sequence joins TRBV10-3 and TRBJ2-1; 7 bases fit TRBD2. Here the CDR3 DNA reads TGTGCCATCAGTGAGTCAAGAGATGCACTAGCGCTCCACAATGAGCAGTTCTTC. Translating it yields CAISESRDALALHNEQFF.